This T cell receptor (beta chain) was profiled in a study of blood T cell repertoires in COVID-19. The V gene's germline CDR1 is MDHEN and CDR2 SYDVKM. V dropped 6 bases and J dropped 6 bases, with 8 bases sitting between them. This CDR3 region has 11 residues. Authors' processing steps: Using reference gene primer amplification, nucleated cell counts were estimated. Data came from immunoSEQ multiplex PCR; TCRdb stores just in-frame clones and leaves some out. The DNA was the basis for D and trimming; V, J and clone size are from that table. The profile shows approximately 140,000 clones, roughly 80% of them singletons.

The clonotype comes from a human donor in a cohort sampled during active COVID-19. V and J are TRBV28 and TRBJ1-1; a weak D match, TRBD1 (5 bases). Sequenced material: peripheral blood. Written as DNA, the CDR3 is TGTGCCAGCAGCCTGGGGCCTGAAGCTTTCTTT. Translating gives CASSLGPEAFF.